This T cell receptor (beta chain) was identified during a study of T cell responses to AZD1222 COVID-19 vaccine. Study-level findings and limits: Clonal diversity was possibly underestimated, and the donors were mostly white British, with more females. After two AZD1222 doses, spike-specific TCR breadth and depth rose versus day 0. Only a handful of AZD1222 recipients were seropositive at baseline.

The assay was immunoSEQ multiplex PCR, and TCRdb's table has in-frame clones only and misses some. The sample contains some 95,000 clones, 85% to 90% of which appear only once. Worth noting for this clone: Antigen specificity is unknown.

From germline, CDR1 is GTSNPN and CDR2 SVGIG (reference sequence). This CDR3 has 15 residues. After removal of 2 bases from V and 6 bases from J, the junction contained 9 bases not matched to a gene. This chain joins TRBV30 and TRBJ2-7, with 11 bases that match TRBD1. The receptor was isolated from an adult who received the AZD1222 COVID-19 vaccine. Sequenced material: peripheral blood, taken 28 days after the second AZD1222 dose. The CDR3 DNA sequence: TGTGCCTGGAGTACCCACCGGACAGGGGGCAGCGAGCAGTACTTC. This translates into CAWSTHRTGGSEQYF. The full variable domain, in which reference TRBV30 and TRBJ2-7 provide the parts outside the CDR3, is SQTIHQWPATLVQPVGSPLSLECTVEGTSNPNLYWYRQAAGRGLQLLFYSVGIGQISSEVPQNLSASRPQDRQFILSSKKLLLSDSGFYLCAWSTHRTGGSEQYFGPGTRLTVT.